What follows are 26 T cell receptor beta chains derived from one specimen sequenced in a study of cytomegalovirus exposure and HLA in healthy donors. Primers included in the PCR were 60 Vbeta and 13 Jbeta primers. Repertoires were generated with immunoSEQ multiplex PCR, while TCRdb's copy carries only in-frame clones and drops some. In the table there are approximately 100,000 clones, more than 60% of which are singletons. The specimen sequenced was PBMCs. These receptors were taken from a female donor in good health and CMV-seronegative.

This rearrangement joins TRBV29-1 to TRBJ1-2; 7 bases line up with TRBD1. Per germline, CDR1 SQVTM and CDR2 ANQGSEA. Unmatched junction bases numbered 6, after V lost 3 bases and J lost 2 bases. This CDR3 spans 14 amino acids. The CDR3, as DNA: TGCAGCGTTGAGACAGGGAACGAAAACTATGGCTACACCTTC. Translated, it gives CSVETGNENYGYTF.

This clone came up a few times. The rearrangement joins TRBV6-5 to TRBJ1-6; TRBD1 agrees at 8 bases. The V and J ends lost 2 bases and 4 bases, in that order; junction bases with no gene match: 4. This CDR3 region has 16 residues. Germline CDR1 reads MNHEY; CDR2 reads SVGAGI. Here the CDR3 reads CASSYQTGGYNSPLHF. The CDR3 coding sequence is TGTGCCAGCAGTTACCAAACAGGGGGTTATAATTCACCCCTCCACTTT.

The V call is TRBV15, the J call TRBJ2-7, with D perhaps TRBD2 (6 bases). The CDR3 consists of 15 residues. The V gene's germline CDR1 is LNHNV and CDR2 YYDKDF (reference sequence). Trimming shortened V by 2 bases and J by 6 bases, and 17 bases separated the two germline ends. The CDR3 DNA reads as TGTGCCACCAGCAGATCGCTGGGTGTGGGGGGCGAGCAGTACTTC. Translated: CATSRSLGVGGEQYF.

The gene calls are TRBV2 and TRBJ1-2; TRBD1 might be the D (6 bases). Germline CDR1 SNHLY, CDR2 FYNNEI. The CDR3 length is 14 residues. V was trimmed by 4 bases and J by 1 base, leaving 10 bases between them. The CDR3 nucleotides are TGTGCCAGCAGTGTAGGGGGTGATAACTATGGCTACACCTTC. Its translation is CASSVGGDNYGYTF.

The chain recombines TRBV7-8 with TRBJ2-5, with D unresolved. The ends were cut back, 2 bases at V and 1 base at J, with 11 bases in the middle. This CDR3 spans 15 amino acids. Germline V lookup: CDR1 SGHVS, CDR2 FQNEAQ. Here the CDR3 reads CASSLSYFVQETQYF. DNA for the CDR3: TGTGCCAGCAGCTTATCCTATTTTGTCCAAGAGACCCAGTACTTC.

This clone came up once. This chain connects TRBV6-1 to TRBJ1-2, with 8 bases identical to TRBD1. The CDR3 is made up of 14 amino acids. From germline, CDR1 is MNHNS and CDR2 SASEGT. After removal of 5 bases from V and 4 bases from J, the junction contained 6 bases not matched to a gene. CDR3 region: CASSSSGGGYGYTF. The CDR3 DNA reads as TGTGCCAGCAGTTCCTCAGGGGGCGGCTATGGCTACACCTTC.

This sequence joins TRBV19 and TRBJ2-7; 14 bases agree with TRBD2. V gave up 8 bases and J gave up 0 bases; unmatched junction bases: 9. There are 17 residues in the CDR3. Germline loops: CDR1 LNHDA, CDR2 SQIVND (reference sequence). The CDR3 spells CASATPGTSGGSYEQYF. CDR3 coding DNA: TGTGCCAGTGCTACACCCGGGACTAGCGGGGGCTCCTACGAGCAGTACTTC.

The rearrangement joins TRBV5-4 to TRBJ2-7, with 8 bases aligning to TRBD2. CDR1 is SGHNT and CDR2 is YYREEE in the germline V gene (reference sequence). CDR3 size: 15 residues. V was clipped by 3 bases and J by 2 bases; unmatched bases: 7. In nucleotides, the CDR3 is TGTGCCAGCAGCTCAGCGGGGGCAGGGCCCTACGAGCAGTACTTC. Its translation: CASSSAGAGPYEQYF.

This clone showed up just a few times. Other DNA sequences in the sample encode the same CDR3. V is TRBV4-1 and J is TRBJ2-7; the match to TRBD1 covers 7 bases. Looked up from germline, CDR1 is MGHRA and CDR2 is YSYEKL. The CDR3 is made up of 14 amino acids. The ends lost 1 base at V and 0 bases at J; junction bases unmatched: 0. The CDR3 loop is CASSQAGGSYEQYF. The DNA for the CDR3 is TGCGCCAGCAGCCAAGCAGGGGGCTCCTACGAGCAGTACTTC.

The V gene is TRBV19, the J gene TRBJ1-1; D might be TRBD1 (5 bases). Germline lookup yields CDR1 LNHDA and CDR2 SQIVND (reference sequence). V dropped 3 bases and J dropped 7 bases, with 12 bases sitting between them. This CDR3 comprises 13 residues. CDR3 bases: TGTGCCAGTAGTATTAATTGGGGCTATGAAGCTTTCTTT. Translation: CASSINWGYEAFF.

The chain uses TRBV10-2 and TRBJ2-5, with 8 bases that match TRBD2. Per germline, CDR1 WSHSY and CDR2 SAAADI. CDR3 length equals 14 residues. The J segment lost 11 bases and the V segment lost 3 bases, leaving 11 bases of the junction unmatched. CDR3 loop: CASSERGGSREQYF. Here the CDR3 DNA reads TGCGCCAGCAGTGAACGCGGGGGGTCAAGGGAGCAGTACTTC.

CDR3 sequence (DNA): TGTGCCAGCAGCTTGGGACAGTACTATGGCTACACCTTC. Its protein is CASSLGQYYGYTF. V gene TRBV7-8 combines with J gene TRBJ1-2, with 7 positions matching TRBD1. Germline-derived CDR1 and CDR2 are SGHVS and FQNEAQ. The CDR3 extends over 13 amino acids. After removal of 3 bases from V and 3 bases from J, the junction contained 1 base not matched to a gene.

This sequence joins TRBV7-6 and TRBJ2-1; TRBD2 matches at 10 bases. V gave up 3 bases and J gave up 4 bases; unmatched junction bases: 3. CDR3 length: 15 amino acids. Germline loops: CDR1 SGHVS, CDR2 FNYEAQ. This CDR3 is CASSFERGGYNEQFF. CDR3 sequence (DNA): TGTGCCAGCAGCTTTGAGCGGGGGGGTTACAATGAGCAGTTCTTC.

The chain uses TRBV18 and TRBJ1-2; TRBD1 aligns across 9 bases. The V segment lost 3 bases and the J segment 8 bases; nucleotides outside the gene matches: 16. Germline V gives CDR1 KGHSH, CDR2 LQKENI. The CDR3 extends over 17 amino acids. The CDR3 sequence is CASSPFPGQGSSGGYTF. The DNA of the CDR3 is TGTGCCAGCTCACCCTTTCCGGGACAGGGCTCTTCGGGGGGCTACACCTTC.

The rearrangement joins TRBV5-1 to TRBJ2-5; 8 bases fit TRBD1. The J call may not be correct, given that the DNA end is closer to TRBJ2-7. The germline gives CDR1 SGHRS, CDR2 YFSETQ. The CDR3 loop spans 15 amino acids. The CDR3 nucleotides are TGCGCCAGCAGCTTAAATTTCAGGGGGCAAAACGAGCAGTACTTC. It specifies CASSLNFRGQNEQYF.

This rearrangement joins TRBV6-6 to TRBJ1-4; tentatively, D is TRBD1 (6 bases). V lost 2 bases and J lost 8, with 15 bases in between. CDR1 and CDR2 (germline): MNHNY, SVGAGI (reference sequence). This CDR3 region has 15 residues. In DNA form, the CDR3 reads TGTGCCAGCAGTTACGGGGGGGGCGGATTGGAAAAACTGTTTTTT. Protein product: CASSYGGGGLEKLFF.

This clone appeared a single time. The V call is TRBV5-4, the J call TRBJ1-2; D not certain. Trimming removed 0 bases at V and 5 bases at J, with 14 bases between. Germline-derived CDR1 and CDR2 are SGHNT and YYREEE (reference sequence). The CDR3 length is 15 residues. In DNA form, the CDR3 reads TGTGCCAGCAGCTTGGAACCAGGTGACGTTTATGGCTACACCTTC. This sequence encodes CASSLEPGDVYGYTF.

The V and J genes are TRBV19 and TRBJ2-7, with D possibly being TRBD1 (5 bases). Germline V gene data show CDR1 as LNHDA and CDR2 as SQIVND (reference sequence). The CDR3 length is 14 residues. V dropped 6 bases and J dropped 7 bases, with 19 bases sitting between them. The CDR3 sequence: CASRETGFVGEQYF. The CDR3 nucleotides are TGTGCCAGTAGGGAAACAGGTTTCGTTGGGGAGCAGTACTTC.

The count of this clone is one. This chain links TRBV23-1 with TRBJ2-7; TRBD1 matches 11 bases. TRBV23-1 carries the ORF label, with uncertain function. V trimming: 4 bases; J trimming: 4 bases; junction bases outside the gene matches: 9. The CDR3 is 16 residues long. As DNA, the CDR3 is TGCGCCAGCAGTCGGTCAACGGACAGGGGGCAATACGAGCAGTACTTC. This gives the protein CASSRSTDRGQYEQYF.

The genes are TRBV30 and TRBJ2-2, with 9 bases aligning to TRBD1. Trimming took 2 bases from V and 9 from J; bases not matched to a gene: 10. CDR1 GTSNPN and CDR2 SVGIG come from the germline V gene (reference sequence). The CDR3 is 15 residues long. CDR3 sequence (DNA): TGTGCCTGGAGTCCGGGACAGGGCTATTCCAGGGAGCTGTTTTTT. Protein product: CAWSPGQGYSRELFF.

A single count supports this clone. The J gene is TRBJ1-6, the V gene TRBV25-1; the D is unclear. The CDR3 extends over 15 amino acids. Per germline, CDR1 MGHDK and CDR2 SYGVNS. Trimming left V 3 bases short and J 7 bases short, with 13 bases between. This CDR3 reads CASSDSGATNSPLHF. CDR3 sequence (DNA): TGTGCCAGCAGTGATTCGGGAGCTACCAATTCACCCCTCCACTTT.

The rearrangement links TRBV7-6 to TRBJ2-7; a possible D gene is TRBD1 (6 bases). The germline gives CDR1 SGHVS, CDR2 FNYEAQ. V was clipped by 1 base and J by 1 base, with 20 bases between them. CDR3 size: 18 residues. CDR3 residues: CASSLELCCQGRSYEQYF. As DNA, the CDR3 is TGTGCCAGCAGCTTAGAATTGTGTTGTCAGGGGCGATCCTACGAGCAGTACTTC.

This clone was counted a single time. The CDR3 spells CASSMDREDEQYF. The CDR3 region has the DNA TGTGCCAGCAGTATGGACAGGGAGGACGAGCAGTACTTC. The chain is built from TRBV6-5 and TRBJ2-7; 8 nucleotides align to TRBD1. Germline-derived CDR1 and CDR2 are MNHEY and SVGAGI. V gave up 5 bases and J gave up 5 bases; unmatched junction bases: 5. The CDR3 has 13 residues.

This chain connects TRBV21-1 to TRBJ1-6; the table's D call TRBD1 went unverified against the DNA. TRBV21-1 is a pseudogene locus. This CDR3 is built from 19 residues. CDR3 residues: CASSGRDRGASSYNSPLHF. For the CDR3, the DNA is TGTGCCAGCAGCGGAAGGGACAGGGGCGCCAGCTCCTATAATTCACCCCTCCACTTT.

The chain uses TRBV4-2 and TRBJ2-6, with 7 bases aligning to TRBD1. CDR1 is LGHNA, CDR2 YNFKEQ, per germline. This CDR3 comprises 18 residues. V gave up 1 base and J gave up 0 bases; unmatched junction bases: 6. DNA for the CDR3: TGTGCCAGCAGCCAAGGAACGGACAGGTCCTCTGGGGCCAACGTCCTGACTTTC. Amino acids: CASSQGTDRSSGANVLTF.

The V call is TRBV27, the J call TRBJ2-2; 8 positions match TRBD2. Germline V lookup: CDR1 MNHEY, CDR2 SMNVEV (reference sequence). The CDR3 length is 17 residues. Trimming removed 3 bases from V and 1 base from J; junction bases left unmatched: 7. DNA for the CDR3: TGTGCCAGCAGTTTTATCGGGGCGGGGGGGAACACCGGGGAGCTGTTTTTT. Its translation is CASSFIGAGGNTGELFF.